Detailed here is one T cell receptor beta chain. Its target is unknown. These data come from a study of T cell repertoires in cytomegalovirus infection. Study information: Recently identified HLA-C-restricted CMV epitopes and well-studied HLA-B-restricted CMV epitopes were used by the study. Both a matching HLA type and CMV infection were indicated by public TCR beta signatures. Broader study findings: Dominating the ex vivo response were TCR beta clonotypes that were CMV-specific and HLA-C-restricted.

TCRdb called the reads again in MiXCR, with one record for every CDR3 protein. Of about 360,000 distinct CDR3 sequences in the sample, about 32% were seen once. Germline lookup yields CDR1 MGHDK and CDR2 SYGVNS. Germline trimming cut 5 bases from V and 3 bases from J; bases unmatched to any gene: 7. This CDR3 has 16 amino acids. The sample consisted of cultured PBMCs, taken from culture after CMV antigen stimulation. The origin of this receptor is a human donor in good health (CMV status not recorded). Some clones in this sample may be carry-over from other donors' samples. The V call is TRBV25-1, the J call TRBJ2-3; 11 nucleotides match TRBD2. CDR3 nucleotide sequence: TGTGCCAGCAGTCTAGGACTAGCGGGCCCAACAGATACGCAGTATTTT. Protein: CASSLGLAGPTDTQYF.